The TCR beta chain described here comes from a study of identical twins. One entry per CDR3 protein results from TCRdb running MiXCR on the 5' RACE reads. The sample includes a few hundred thousand distinct CDR3 sequences, just under 10% of them seen just once. These data are also associated with another study on yellow fever vaccine responses in identical twins.

The origin of this receptor is a woman aged 18-29 years in good health. Sequencing input: PBMCs.

The chain's CDR3 is CASIKDRLNTGELFF. The CDR3 bases are TGTGCCAGCATCAAGGACAGGCTAAACACCGGGGAGCTGTTTTTT. The chain combines TRBV7-8 with TRBJ2-2, with 7 bases fitting TRBD1. V shed 7 bases, J shed 2 bases, and the junction held 7 bases outside the gene matches. CDR3 length equals 15 residues. CDR1 SGHVS and CDR2 FQNEAQ come from the germline V gene.